The 16 T cell receptor beta chains below were found in one sample sequenced in a study of blood T cell repertoires in COVID-19. The repertoire was sequenced with immunoSEQ multiplex PCR; TCRdb's copy has only in-frame clones and lacks some. The data show roughly 240,000 clones, with about 82% seen just once and approximately 6% held by the top ten. Sequenced sample: peripheral blood. The receptors stem from a woman aged 80 or older with COVID-19, enrolled during active disease.

Concerning this clone itself: Distinct nucleotide sequences in the sample also encode this CDR3. The chain couples TRBV9 to TRBJ2-1, with a possible D match to TRBD1 (5 bases). The germline V gene has CDR1 SGDLS and CDR2 YYNGEE. The CDR3 loop spans 15 amino acids. V lost 0 bases and J 0 bases, leaving 7 bases between the germline ends. Here the CDR3 DNA reads TGTGCCAGCAGCGTAGGTCAGGGCTCCTACAATGAGCAGTTCTTC. Amino acid sequence: CASSVGQGSYNEQFF.

This chain connects TRBV18 to TRBJ2-3, with 10 bases lining up with TRBD2. This CDR3 is built from 19 residues. Unmatched junction bases numbered 12, after V lost 1 base and J lost 2 bases. Per the germline V gene, CDR1 is KGHSH and CDR2 is LQKENI. The CDR3 bases are TGTGCCAGCTCACCACAGGCGAGCGGGGGGGCCCTTACCACAGATACGCAGTATTTT. Amino acid sequence: CASSPQASGGALTTDTQYF.

As regards this clone: The same CDR3 is also encoded by other DNA sequences in this sample. The rearrangement uses TRBV5-1 and TRBJ2-1; 12 positions agree with TRBD2. Per germline, CDR1 SGHRS and CDR2 YFSETQ. J lost 6 bases, V lost 0 bases, and 1 base had no gene match. The CDR3 runs 15 residues. The CDR3 spells CASSLGLAGVNEQFF. CDR3 in DNA: TGCGCCAGCAGCTTGGGACTAGCGGGGGTCAATGAGCAGTTCTTC.

The chain combines TRBV5-5 with TRBJ1-4, with a weak D call TRBD1 (6 bases). Germline V gives CDR1 SGHKS, CDR2 YYEKEE (reference sequence). Trimming removed 4 bases from V and 11 bases from J, with 15 bases in between. The CDR3 runs 13 residues. The CDR3 protein is CASSPQDSLKLFF. CDR3 sequence (DNA): TGTGCCAGCAGCCCCCAGGACAGCCTCAAACTGTTTTTT.

The CDR3 reads CASSLGPGEQYF. CDR3 DNA sequence: TGTGCCAGCAGCCTGGGTCCGGGGGAGCAGTACTTC. The chain links TRBV7-2 to TRBJ2-7; TRBD2 might be the D (5 bases). The germline V gene has CDR1 SGHTA and CDR2 FQGNSA. Trimming removed 5 bases from V and 7 bases from J, with 12 bases in between. The CDR3 has 12 residues.

The chain has TRBV5-1 and TRBJ2-3, with TRBD2 matching over 16 bases. J gave up 6 bases and V 4 bases, and 17 bases lay outside the gene matches. Germline CDR1 reads SGHRS; CDR2 reads YFSETQ. The CDR3 spans 20 residues. DNA of the CDR3: TGCGCCAGCAGCCCTGGAGGGACTAGCGGGGGGGCCGCCCGAGGGGATACGCAGTATTTT. Translating it yields CASSPGGTSGGAARGDTQYF.

V is TRBV28 and J is TRBJ1-1; 8 nucleotides align to TRBD1. Germline-derived CDR1 and CDR2 are MDHEN and SYDVKM. The V gene end was trimmed by 8 bases and the J gene end by 6 bases; junction bases not matched to a gene: 11. This CDR3 region has 14 residues. The CDR3 loop is CASRRTGSMAEAFF. As DNA, the CDR3 is TGTGCCAGCCGCCGGACAGGGTCTATGGCTGAAGCTTTCTTT.

This chain connects TRBV9 to TRBJ2-7; TRBD1 might be the D (6 bases). Germline V gives CDR1 SGDLS, CDR2 YYNGEE. This CDR3 is 11 amino acids long. V lost 7 bases and J 2 bases, leaving 7 bases between the germline ends. CDR3 amino acids: CASGGTYEQYF. For the CDR3, the DNA is TGTGCCAGCGGGGGCACCTACGAGCAGTACTTC.

The chain couples TRBV5-6 to TRBJ1-1; D is unclear. The CDR3 is 12 residues long. Germline V lookup: CDR1 SGHDT, CDR2 YYEEEE. Deletions cut 1 base from V and 2 bases from J, with 3 bases between. The CDR3 bases are TGTGCCAGCAGCTTGCTAAACACTGAAGCTTTCTTT. It is translated as CASSLLNTEAFF. Full variable domain (outside the CDR3, taken from reference TRBV5-6 and TRBJ1-1): DAGVTQSPTHLIKTRGQQVTLRCSPKSGHDTVSWYQQALGQGPQFIFQYYEEEERQRGNFPDRFSGHQFPNYSSELNVNALLLGDSALYLCASSLLNTEAFFGQGTRLTVV.

V gene TRBV27 combines with J gene TRBJ2-1, with D tentatively TRBD2 (6 bases). Germline V gene sequence: CDR1 MNHEY, CDR2 SMNVEV (reference sequence). Trimming removed 3 bases at V and 2 bases at J, with 11 bases between. This CDR3 region has 15 residues. CDR3 sequence: CASSFWGEAYNEQFF. In DNA, the CDR3 is TGTGCCAGCAGTTTTTGGGGGGAAGCCTACAATGAGCAGTTCTTC.

The chain recombines TRBV5-4 with TRBJ1-4; 7 bases line up with TRBD1. Germline V CDR1 and CDR2: SGHNT, YYREEE (reference sequence). The CDR3 totals 13 residues. Germline trimming cut 4 bases from V and 7 bases from J; bases unmatched to any gene: 4. CDR3: CASSIGTAEKLFF. CDR3 nucleotides: TGTGCCAGCAGCATCGGGACAGCTGAAAAACTGTTTTTT.

Points on this clone: One end of the junction varies from germline; a read error may be responsible. J is TRBJ2-7 and V is TRBV10-3; tentative D call: TRBD1 (6 bases). The CDR3 consists of 13 residues. Germline V lookup: CDR1 ENHRY, CDR2 SYGVKD. DNA of the CDR3: TGTGCCACCAGTGGGGGCAGGGTCGGCGAGCAGTACTTC. Amino acid sequence: CATSGGRVGEQYF.

This chain joins TRBV5-1 and TRBJ1-2, with a weak D call TRBD1 (5 bases). Germline values: CDR1 SGHRS, CDR2 YFSETQ. Trimming left V 0 bases short and J 0 bases short, with 9 bases between. The CDR3 runs 15 residues. Here the CDR3 reads CASSLGQLPNYGYTF. The CDR3 bases are TGCGCCAGCAGCTTGGGACAGCTACCTAACTATGGCTACACCTTC.

V gene TRBV23-1 combines with J gene TRBJ2-5; 15 positions agree with TRBD2. TRBV23-1 is treated as an ORF (open reading frame) with a function not yet certain. The V segment lost 2 bases and the J segment 6 bases; nucleotides outside the gene matches: 13. The CDR3 contains 19 residues. CDR3 protein: CASSQPLPSGLAGGKTQYF. CDR3 DNA: TGCGCCAGCAGTCAACCACTCCCCTCCGGACTAGCGGGGGGGAAGACCCAGTACTTC.

The chain joins TRBV18 to TRBJ1-2; D perhaps matches TRBD1 (6 bases). Germline values: CDR1 KGHSH, CDR2 LQKENI. The V end was cut by 4 bases, the J end by 3 bases, with 12 bases between. The length of the CDR3 is 14 residues. The CDR3 nucleotides read TGTGCCAGCTCACAGGGGGTCCCCTACTATGGCTACACCTTC. This sequence encodes CASSQGVPYYGYTF.

Only one count was recorded for this clone. This chain joins TRBV5-6 and TRBJ2-5; tentatively, D is TRBD2 (6 bases). CDR1 and CDR2 from the germline V gene are SGHDT and YYEEEE. V was cut by 5 bases and J by 5 bases, with 13 bases left in between. There are 13 residues in the CDR3. The CDR3 nucleotides are TGTGCCAGCAGTGGCTGGGCGGGGGAGACCCAGTACTTC. It encodes CASSGWAGETQYF.